The entry below gives a single TCR beta chain sequence along with its context. This entry comes from a study of blood T cell repertoires in COVID-19. Across the study: The study drew acute and convalescent COVID-19 samples from the United States, Italy and Spain. Sources were T cells, B-cell-depleted T cells, or PBMCs; the material itself was cDNA or gDNA.

Per the study methods: For nucleated cells, counts were estimated from reference gene primer amplification. Profiling relied on immunoSEQ multiplex PCR, and the TCRdb table lists in-frame clones only, not all of them. The D gene and trimming were derived from the DNA, and the V and J assignments and clone size from that table. The sample has approximately 61,000 clones; approximately 86% are singletons. The CDR3 runs 14 residues. Germline CDR1 SGHTS, CDR2 YDEGEE. The V end lost 2 bases, the J end lost 2 bases, and 8 bases lay between the germline ends. The chain is built from TRBV5-8 and TRBJ1-3; D unclear. This clonotype originated in a man between 65 and 85 years old with acute or convalescent COVID-19. Sequencing used peripheral blood. The CDR3: CASSFWATGNTIYF. CDR3 DNA sequence: TGTGCCAGCAGCTTCTGGGCTACTGGAAACACCATATATTTT.